The T cell receptor (beta chain) under discussion was sequenced for a study of shared clonotypes between healthy human individuals (dated by TCRdb to 2020 to 2021). For context, the study as a whole: Three men and a couple of women, aged 18 to 49 years, made up the cohort. Per donor, three plates each were used for CD4 naive and CD4 memory, two for CD8 naive, and one for CD8 memory. Blood TCR repertoires of about five healthy adults were deeply sequenced to estimate repertoire size and the extent of clonotype sharing between individuals. To increase sequencing depth and limit assay-specific biases, TCR repertoire library preparation and sequencing were carried out by different laboratories using diverse techniques. Leukapheresis yielded between about 0.85 and 9 billion PBMCs per donor. On the study overall, not on this receptor specifically: Clonotypes shared by all four sorted-subset donors showed higher generation probabilities than non-shared clonotypes. Naive subsets generally had larger estimated clonotype richness than memory subsets. Incomplete sequencing was indicated by rarefaction of sorted-subset datasets, despite the large sequencing depth. Only blood was sampled, and tissue TCR repertoires likely differ from those in blood. The small number of donors limited the genetic and exposure-history diversity represented. Across a handful of donors, about 5% of naive CD4, roughly 3.5% of naive CD8, roughly 2.3% of memory CD4, and approximately 0.4% of memory CD8 clonotypes were shared. Based on pairwise subsampling, the degree of clonotype sharing among donors was expected to be affected by sequencing depth.

This clone was observed a single time. The antigen this receptor binds is unknown. No per-base quality is available; no much larger clone lies one base away. There are 16 amino acids in the CDR3, from cysteine to phenylalanine inclusive. Only the CDR3 portion is preserved as DNA: 48 bases, with reading frame beginning at the first base. From a lookup of the germline V gene, CDR1 and CDR2 are SGHDN and FVKESK. Trimming leaves V shorter by 4 bases and J shorter by 2 bases, with the junction holding 8 bases beyond the gene matches. Using the deep immunoSEQ assay, TCR CDR3 regions were amplified from genomic DNA by multiplex PCR. Genomic DNA extracted from each cell subset was distributed evenly over all wells of several immunoSEQ 96-well plates, and each plate served as one replicate. For sorted subsets, approximately 200 ng of genomic DNA, equivalent to roughly 33,000 T cell genomes, went into each replicate PCR. The purified libraries were quantified using a Qubit 3.0 fluorometer, sized with a Bioanalyzer 2100, and then quantified again using the KAPA Library Quantification kit. A separate single-read 150-cycle Illumina NextSeq 550 flow cell was used to sequence each immunoSEQ 96-well plate. On the study's bioinformatics: Because only junctional sequences without quality scores were contained in the immunoSEQ output, filtering matching that applied to full-length reads could not be performed. Sequences were annotated with PyIR, a Python wrapper for IgBLAST v1.9, using IMGT germline references to assign V/J genes and CDR3. Reads with weak V/J assignments (E-value above 1e-6), missing CDR3, stop codons, out-of-frame junctions, or ambiguous translated residues were removed. A V3J clonotype was defined by an identical inferred V gene, J gene, and CDR3 amino acid sequence. To compute the percentage overlap between repertoires, the number of shared unique clonotypes was divided by the size of the smaller repertoire. Repertoire richness was assessed with RTK rarefaction, the Chao1 estimator, and Recon v2.1 estimates of unobserved clonotypes. OLGA was used to compute generation probabilities for all TCRbeta clonotypes that the gDNA method yielded from four donors. TCRdb took this table from immuneACCESS and kept in-frame rearrangements with V and J called. Such tables lack part of the clones; where checked against another copy, unresolved V genes explain under half of the gap, and the rest is unexplained. V and J calls plus clone size are reproduced from that table; the DNA served to infer D and trimming. Across this sample there are about 2.1 million clones, with approximately 94% seen only once. The ten largest account for around 1.7% of the sample.

CD8 naive samples were obtained by positive selection for CCR7 among CD45RO-negative cells, yielding a CD45RA+CCR7+ population from which TemRA cells were excluded. The donors were healthy, HIV-negative adults who had no recently reported acute infections or vaccinations. Only Caucasian adults living in Nashville, Tennessee, USA were represented among the donors. After blood collection by leukapheresis, PBMCs were isolated using Ficoll-Histopaque density gradient centrifugation and then cryopreserved in the vapor phase of liquid nitrogen. Analytical flow cytometry was used to check the purity and quantity of each magnetically sorted T cell population. Each sorted fraction had its genomic DNA isolated and then quantified by UV absorbance on a Nanodrop 2000c.

The TCR comes from a man younger than 30 in good health. Some clones in this sample may be carry-over from other donors' samples. The specimen sequenced was naive CD8+ T cells from PBMCs. According to the study, the label for this sample's cell subset or site signals: CD45RA+CCR7+. The chain was built from TRBV14 and TRBJ2-3; 8 central nucleotides agree with TRBD2. For the CDR3, the sequence is CASSLPRGGATDTQYF. The nucleotide sequence is TGTGCCAGCAGCCTCCCTCGGGGGGGGGCCACAGATACGCAGTATTTT.